This T cell receptor (beta chain) was recorded in a study of T-cell reconstitution after alpha-beta-depleted transplantation in children (dated by TCRdb to the mid-2010s). About the investigation overall: Using TCR repertoire profiling, the study quantitatively followed how T-cell immune reconstitution unfolded in children after TCRalphabeta/CD19-depleted allogeneic hematopoietic cell transplantation.

Study-level results and caveats: Hyperexpanded clone frequencies declined over subsequent months; after one year, T-cell counts and TCRbeta diversity were mostly attributed to newly produced T cells. In some patients, the high TCRbeta diversity seen at day 60 was put down to recipient T cells and intrathymic progenitors that had survived conditioning. Apparently early alphabetaT-cell count recovery about two months after transplant reportedly relied on only several hundred rapidly expanded clones derived from non-depleted graft cells.

There are 13 amino acids in the CDR3, from cysteine to phenylalanine inclusive. Just the 39-base CDR3 DNA is kept, in frame starting at base 1. The germline V gene (reference sequence) supplies CDR1 DFQATT and CDR2 SNEGSKA. V and J lose 1 base and 10 bases, and a span of 14 bases separates them. Library preparation employed PCR. Sequencer: Illumina HiSeq 2500. TCR library preparation used molecular barcoding, with unique molecular identifiers applied to normalize quantification of the TCRbeta repertoire. The public reads were run again by TCRdb, first through fastp at Q25 and then through MiXCR, and only productive beta chains were kept. For every CDR3 protein sequence, its rows merge into one entry that carries the most common genes and DNA. The sample includes about a million distinct CDR3 sequences, with 25% to 30% observed a single time. The leading ten clones occupy more than 25% of the sample.

This clonotype turned up a few times. This receptor's antigen is unknown. Base qualities were left out, and no much larger clone turns up one base away. The treatment or condition label on this specimen signifies: allogeneic hematopoietic cell transplantation with graft depleted of TCRalphabeta T cells and CD19 B cells. The transplant recipients were children given TCRalphabeta/CD19-depleted allogeneic hematopoietic cell grafts. Recombination connected TRBV20-1 to TRBJ2-1; the D gene is perhaps TRBD2, on 5 matching bases. The source material was PBMCs, mostly from graft donor cells, sampled 360 days after TCRalphabeta/CD19-depleted stem cell transplant. This TCR came from a boy under two years old who had a stem cell transplant for SCID, so the T cells may come from the graft donor. Read as DNA, the sequence is TGCAGTGCTAGAGTATACCAACCGGGGGAGCAGTTCTTC. It is translated as CSARVYQPGEQFF.